This T cell receptor (beta chain) was retrieved from a study of relationships among human T cell subsets. V was pared by 3 bases and J by 4 bases, with 4 bases between. Germline V CDR1 and CDR2: SNHLY, FYNNEI. The CDR3 runs to 12 residues. From mRNA, alpha and beta CDR3 regions were amplified using semiquantitative ARM-PCR. ARM-PCR used tagged nested gene-specific primers, then communal superprimers for exponential amplification. TCRdb reanalysed the multiplex PCR reads using MiXCR and keeps one entry per CDR3 protein. The table has approximately 4,300 distinct CDR3 sequences, 65% to 85% seen once. The TCR was taken from a man aged 40-49 years in good health. The source material was total T cells sorted from blood. The V and J genes are TRBV2 and TRBJ1-3; D is ambiguous. This chain's CDR3 is CASSERGNTIYF. In DNA form, the CDR3 reads TGTGCCAGCAGTGAGCGGGGAAACACCATATATTTT.